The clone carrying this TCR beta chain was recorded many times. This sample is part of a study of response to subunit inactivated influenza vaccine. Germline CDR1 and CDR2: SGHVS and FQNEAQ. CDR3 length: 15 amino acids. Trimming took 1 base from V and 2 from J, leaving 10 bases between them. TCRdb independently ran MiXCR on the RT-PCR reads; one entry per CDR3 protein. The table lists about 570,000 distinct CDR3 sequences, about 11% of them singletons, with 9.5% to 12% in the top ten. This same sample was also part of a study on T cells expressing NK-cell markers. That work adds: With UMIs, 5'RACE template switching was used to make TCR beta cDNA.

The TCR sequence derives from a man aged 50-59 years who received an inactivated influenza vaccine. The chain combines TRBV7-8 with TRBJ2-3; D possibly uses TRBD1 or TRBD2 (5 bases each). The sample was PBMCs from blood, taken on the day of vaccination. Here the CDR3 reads CASSLGGRNTDTQYF. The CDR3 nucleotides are TGTGCCAGCAGCTTAGGGGGACGGAACACAGATACGCAGTATTTT.